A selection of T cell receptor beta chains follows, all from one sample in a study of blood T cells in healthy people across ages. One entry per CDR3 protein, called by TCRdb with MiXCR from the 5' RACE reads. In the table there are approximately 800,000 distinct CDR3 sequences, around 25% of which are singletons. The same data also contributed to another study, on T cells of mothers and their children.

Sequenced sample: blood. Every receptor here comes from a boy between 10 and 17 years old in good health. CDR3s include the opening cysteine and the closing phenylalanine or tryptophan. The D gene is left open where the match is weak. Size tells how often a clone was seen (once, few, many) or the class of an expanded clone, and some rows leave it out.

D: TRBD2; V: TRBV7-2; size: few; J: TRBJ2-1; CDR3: CASSLSSGSGYNEQFF; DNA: TGTGCCAGCAGCTTAAGTAGCGGGAGCGGTTACAATGAGCAGTTCTTC
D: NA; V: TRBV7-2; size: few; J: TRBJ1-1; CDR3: CASSWSARGNTEAFF; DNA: TGTGCCAGCAGCTGGAGCGCCCGGGGCAACACTGAAGCTTTCTTT
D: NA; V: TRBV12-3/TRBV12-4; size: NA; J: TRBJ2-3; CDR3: CASSLGQGFTDTQYF; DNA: TGTGCCAGCAGTTTGGGGCAGGGGTTCACAGATACGCAGTATTTT
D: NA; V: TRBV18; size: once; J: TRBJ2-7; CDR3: CASSAGRSNYEQYF; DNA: TGTGCCAGCTCAGCCGGTAGATCAAACTACGAGCAGTACTTC
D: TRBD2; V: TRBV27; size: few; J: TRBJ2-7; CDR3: CASSLSAGLAPTYEQYF; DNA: TGTGCCAGCAGTTTATCTGCCGGACTAGCGCCCACCTACGAGCAGTACTTC
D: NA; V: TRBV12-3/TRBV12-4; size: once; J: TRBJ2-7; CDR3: CASSPWGGVNEQYF; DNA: TGTGCCAGCAGTCCCTGGGGGGGCGTGAACGAGCAGTACTTC
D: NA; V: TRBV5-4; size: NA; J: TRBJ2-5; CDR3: CASSFPGVETQYF; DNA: TGTGCCAGCAGCTTTCCCGGGGTGGAGACCCAGTACTTC
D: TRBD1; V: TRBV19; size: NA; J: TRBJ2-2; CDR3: CASSMGGGQISTGELFF; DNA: TGTGCCAGTAGTATGGGTGGGGGACAGATATCGACCGGGGAGCTGTTTTTT
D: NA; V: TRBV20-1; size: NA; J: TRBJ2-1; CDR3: CSALTSISSYNEQFF; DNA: TGCAGTGCTCTCACGTCCATTAGCTCCTACAATGAGCAGTTCTTC
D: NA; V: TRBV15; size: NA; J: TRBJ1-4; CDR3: CATSRDDQGGEKLFF; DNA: TGTGCCACCAGCAGAGATGACCAGGGAGGAGAAAAACTGTTTTTT
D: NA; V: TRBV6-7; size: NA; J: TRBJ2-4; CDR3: CASSYFCAELKNIQYF; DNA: TGTGCCAGCAGTTACTTTTGCGCGGAACTCAAAAACATTCAGTACTTC
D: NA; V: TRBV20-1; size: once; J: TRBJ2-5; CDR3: CSARVSQETQYF; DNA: TGCAGTGCTAGAGTCAGCCAAGAGACCCAGTACTTC